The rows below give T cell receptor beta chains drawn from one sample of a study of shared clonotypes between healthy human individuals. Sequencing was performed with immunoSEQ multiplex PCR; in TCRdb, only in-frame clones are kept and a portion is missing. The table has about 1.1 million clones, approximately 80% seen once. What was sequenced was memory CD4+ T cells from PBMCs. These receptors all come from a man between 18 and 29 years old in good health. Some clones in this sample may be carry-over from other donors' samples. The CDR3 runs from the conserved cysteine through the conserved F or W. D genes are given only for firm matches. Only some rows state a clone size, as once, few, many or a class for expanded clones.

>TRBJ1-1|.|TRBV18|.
CASSPGVPFTEAFF
TGTGCCAGCTCACCAGGGGTTCCCTTCACTGAAGCTTTCTTT
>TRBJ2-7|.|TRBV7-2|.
CASSGGLPSSYEQYF
TGTGCCAGCAGCGGGGGGCTCCCGAGCTCCTACGAGCAGTACTTC
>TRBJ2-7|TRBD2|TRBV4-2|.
CASSQARTSGRLNEQYF
TGTGCCAGCAGCCAAGCCCGGACTAGCGGGAGATTGAACGAGCAGTACTTC
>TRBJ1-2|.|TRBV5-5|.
CASSLDGSDYGYTF
TGTGCCAGCAGCTTGGACGGGTCCGACTATGGCTACACCTTC
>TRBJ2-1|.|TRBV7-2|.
CASSLNFRVGQFF
TGTGCCAGCAGCTTAAATTTTCGGGTCGGGCAGTTCTTC
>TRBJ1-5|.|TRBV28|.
CASSPNPGQPQHF
TGTGCCAGCAGCCCGAACCCCGGTCAGCCCCAGCATTTT
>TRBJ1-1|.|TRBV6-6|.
CASSYSRTPPNTEAFF
TGTGCCAGCAGTTACTCGAGGACCCCCCCGAACACTGAAGCTTTCTTT
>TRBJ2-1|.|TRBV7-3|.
CASSLSSRGNEQFF
TGTGCCAGCAGCTTAAGTTCGAGGGGCAATGAGCAGTTCTTC
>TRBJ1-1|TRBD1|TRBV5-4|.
CASSPPRGGAFF
TGTGCCAGCAGCCCCCCCAGAGGGGGCGCTTTCTTT
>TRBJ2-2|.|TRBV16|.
CASSPLLGVGTGELFF
TGTGCCAGCAGCCCCCTTTTAGGGGTCGGAACCGGGGAGCTGTTTTTT
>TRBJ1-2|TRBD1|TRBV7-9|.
CASTRDRANRGYTF
TGTGCCAGCACTCGGGACAGGGCTAATCGGGGCTACACCTTC
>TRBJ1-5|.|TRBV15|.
CATRRGGINQPQHF
TGTGCCACCAGAAGGGGAGGGATCAATCAGCCCCAGCATTTT
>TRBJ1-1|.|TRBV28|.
CASSFFGGGLMNTEAFF
TGTGCCAGCAGTTTTTTCGGGGGGGGCCTCATGAACACTGAAGCTTTCTTT
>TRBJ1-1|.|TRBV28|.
CASAGHENTEAFF
TGTGCCAGCGCGGGACACGAGAACACTGAAGCTTTCTTT
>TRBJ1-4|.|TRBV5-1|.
CASSLGQLEKLFF
TGCGCCAGCAGCTTGGGACAGCTTGAAAAACTGTTTTTT
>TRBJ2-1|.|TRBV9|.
CASSLGTDSSYNEQFF
TGTGCCAGCAGCCTGGGGACGGACTCCTCCTACAATGAGCAGTTCTTC
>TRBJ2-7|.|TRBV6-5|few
CASSSPSSASYEQYF
TGTGCCAGCAGTTCCCCATCGTCAGCCTCCTACGAGCAGTACTTC
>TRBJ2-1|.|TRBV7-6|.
CASSTYNEQFF
TGTGCCAGCAGCACCTACAATGAGCAGTTCTTC
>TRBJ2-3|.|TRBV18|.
CASSRDPLGGTQYF
TGTGCCAGCTCACGAGACCCGCTTGGGGGTACGCAGTATTTT
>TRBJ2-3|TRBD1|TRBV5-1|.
CASSYNRGDTQYF
TGCGCCAGCAGTTACAACAGGGGAGATACGCAGTATTTT
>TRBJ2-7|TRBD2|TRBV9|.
CASSVEASGSYEQYF
TGTGCCAGCAGCGTAGAGGCTAGCGGGAGCTACGAGCAGTACTTC
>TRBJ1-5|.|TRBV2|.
CASSERWGGEGVQHF
TGTGCCAGCAGTGAACGGTGGGGAGGGGAAGGGGTCCAGCATTTT
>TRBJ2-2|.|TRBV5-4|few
CASSGTPNGELFF
TGTGCCAGCAGCGGGACTCCGAACGGGGAGCTGTTTTTT
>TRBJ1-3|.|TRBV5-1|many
CASSFEGGGNTIYF
TGCGCCAGCAGCTTTGAGGGGGGCGGAAACACCATATATTTT
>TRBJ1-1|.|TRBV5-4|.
CASSLSDTEAFF
TGTGCCAGCAGCTTGTCAGACACTGAAGCTTTCTTT
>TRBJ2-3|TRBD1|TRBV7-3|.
CASGETGLGTQYF
TGTGCCAGCGGAGAGACAGGGTTGGGTACGCAGTATTTT
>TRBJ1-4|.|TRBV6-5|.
CASSYSLPATNEKLFF
TGTGCCAGCAGTTACTCGCTCCCAGCAACTAATGAAAAACTGTTTTTT
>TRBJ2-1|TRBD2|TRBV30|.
CAWMGGRATNEQFF
TGTGCCTGGATGGGTGGGAGGGCCACAAATGAGCAGTTCTTC
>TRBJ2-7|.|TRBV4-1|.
CAGSEQYF
TGCGCCGGTTCCGAGCAGTACTTC
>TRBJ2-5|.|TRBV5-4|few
CASSPRAGSTGETQYF
TGTGCCAGCAGTCCACGGGCAGGCTCCACTGGGGAGACCCAGTACTTC
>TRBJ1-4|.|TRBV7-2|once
CASSYTGTVNEKLFF
TGTGCCAGCAGCTATACCGGGACGGTGAATGAAAAACTGTTTTTT
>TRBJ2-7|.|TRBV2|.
CASSEVGFGQYF
TGTGCCAGCAGTGAAGTAGGGTTCGGGCAGTACTTC
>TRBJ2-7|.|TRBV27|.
CASSRTLISYEQYF
TGTGCCAGCAGTAGGACACTGATCTCCTACGAGCAGTACTTC
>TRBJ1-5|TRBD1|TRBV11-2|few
CASSLSGTGRDQPQHF
TGTGCCAGCAGCTTATCCGGGACAGGGAGGGATCAGCCCCAGCATTTT
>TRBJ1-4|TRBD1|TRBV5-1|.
CASSIPTGGFEKLFF
TGCGCCAGCAGCATACCGACAGGGGGTTTTGAAAAACTGTTTTTT
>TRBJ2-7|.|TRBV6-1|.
CASSERGSLYEQYF
TGTGCCAGCAGCGAACGGGGGTCCCTATACGAGCAGTACTTC
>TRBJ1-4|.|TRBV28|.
CASSWGRPGSEKLFF
TGTGCCAGCAGTTGGGGTCGGCCGGGAAGCGAAAAACTGTTTTTT
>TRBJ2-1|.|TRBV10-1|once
CASSESRENEQFF
TGCGCCAGCAGTGAGTCGCGCGAGAATGAGCAGTTCTTC
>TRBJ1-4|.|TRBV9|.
CASSVEVGGLGEKLFF
TGTGCCAGCAGCGTAGAGGTAGGGGGTTTGGGTGAAAAACTGTTTTTT
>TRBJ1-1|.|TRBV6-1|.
CASSEVMNTEAFF
TGTGCCAGCAGTGAAGTCATGAACACTGAAGCTTTCTTT
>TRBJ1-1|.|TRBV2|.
CASRNTEAFF
TGTGCCAGCCGCAACACTGAAGCTTTCTTT
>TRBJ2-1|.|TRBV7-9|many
CASSLRLGQFF
TGTGCCAGCAGCTTGCGCCTTGGGCAGTTCTTC
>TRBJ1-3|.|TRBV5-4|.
CASSSGGGTYGNTIYF
TGTGCCAGCAGCAGCGGGGGTGGGACGTACGGAAACACCATATATTTT
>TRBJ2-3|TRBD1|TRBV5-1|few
CASSFPRTGNPLLSSTDTQYF
TGCGCCAGCAGCTTCCCTAGGACAGGGAATCCTCTTCTCTCTAGCACAGATACGCAGTATTTT